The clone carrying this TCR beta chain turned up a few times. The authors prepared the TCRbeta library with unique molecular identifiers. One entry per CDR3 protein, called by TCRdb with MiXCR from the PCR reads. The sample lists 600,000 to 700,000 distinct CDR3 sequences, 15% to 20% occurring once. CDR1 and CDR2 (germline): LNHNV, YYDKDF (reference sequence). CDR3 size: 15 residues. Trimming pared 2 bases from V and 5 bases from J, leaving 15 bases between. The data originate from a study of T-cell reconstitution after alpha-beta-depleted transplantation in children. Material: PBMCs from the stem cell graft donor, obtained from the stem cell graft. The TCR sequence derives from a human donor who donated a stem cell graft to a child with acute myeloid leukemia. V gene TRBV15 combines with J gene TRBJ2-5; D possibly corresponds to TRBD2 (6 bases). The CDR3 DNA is TGTGCCACCAGCAGACCCACCGGAGGGCTGGAGACCCAGTACTTC. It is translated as CATSRPTGGLETQYF. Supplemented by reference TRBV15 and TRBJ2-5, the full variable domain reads DAMVIQNPRYQVTQFGKPVTLSCSQTLNHNVMYWYQQKSSQAPKLLFHYYDKDFNNEADTPDNFQSRRPNTSFCFLDIRSPGLGDTAMYLCATSRPTGGLETQYFGPGTRLLVL.